Shown below are 4 T cell receptor beta chains from a single sample sequenced in a study of early T cells in non-severe SARS-CoV-2 infection. A single record per CDR3 protein comes from TCRdb applying MiXCR to the 5' RACE reads. In the table there are about 83,000 distinct CDR3 sequences, around 15% of which are singletons. Input material: whole blood. These receptors were collected from an adult who was a healthcare worker with PCR-confirmed SARS-CoV-2 infection or an uninfected control (not recorded which).

The chain has TRBV5-1 and TRBJ2-2, with 11 bases aligning to TRBD2. The CDR3 totals 16 residues. The junction had 4 bases not matched to a gene; V was cut back by 4 bases and J by 2 bases. Germline V gives CDR1 SGHRS, CDR2 YFSETQ. CDR3 bases: TGCGCCAGCAGCCCGACTAGCGGGGTAAACACCGGGGAGCTGTTTTTT. Its translation: CASSPTSGVNTGELFF.

This clonotype was counted between two and nine times. The chain combines TRBV9 with TRBJ2-3, with 8 bases identical to TRBD2. Germline CDR1 SGDLS, CDR2 YYNGEE. This CDR3 is built from 15 residues. V gave up 0 bases and J gave up 3 bases; unmatched junction bases: 3. The CDR3 sequence: CASSVGTSGTDTQYF. CDR3 sequence (DNA): TGTGCCAGCAGCGTAGGTACTAGCGGTACAGATACGCAGTATTTT.

CDR3 sequence: CASSLAGITQNTGELFF. The CDR3, as DNA: TGTGCCAGCAGCTTAGCGGGTATTACGCAGAACACCGGGGAGCTGTTTTTT. The chain recombines TRBV11-2 with TRBJ2-2; D is unclear. This CDR3 region has 17 residues. The V end lost 1 base, the J end lost 1 base, and 13 bases lay between the germline ends. Germline CDR1 is SGHAT and CDR2 is FQNNGV.

This chain connects TRBV2 to TRBJ2-1, with 11 bases lining up with TRBD2. The ends lost 8 bases at V and 10 bases at J; junction bases unmatched: 13. Germline V lookup: CDR1 SNHLY, CDR2 FYNNEI. The CDR3 spans 15 residues. The CDR3: CASRGLAGGQGEQFF. The CDR3 nucleotides read TGTGCCAGCCGAGGGCTAGCGGGGGGCCAGGGGGAGCAGTTCTTC.